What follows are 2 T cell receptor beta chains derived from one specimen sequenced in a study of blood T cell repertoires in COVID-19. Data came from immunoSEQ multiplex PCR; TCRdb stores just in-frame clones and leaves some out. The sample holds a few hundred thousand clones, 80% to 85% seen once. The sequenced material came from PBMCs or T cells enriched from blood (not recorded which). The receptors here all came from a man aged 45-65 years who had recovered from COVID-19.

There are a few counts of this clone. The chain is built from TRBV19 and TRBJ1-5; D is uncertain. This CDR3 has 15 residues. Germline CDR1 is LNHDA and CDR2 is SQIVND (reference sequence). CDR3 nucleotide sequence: TGTGGCAGCTCATACGGGTGGAGGAGCAATCAGCCCCAGCATTTT. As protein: CGSSYGWRSNQPQHF.

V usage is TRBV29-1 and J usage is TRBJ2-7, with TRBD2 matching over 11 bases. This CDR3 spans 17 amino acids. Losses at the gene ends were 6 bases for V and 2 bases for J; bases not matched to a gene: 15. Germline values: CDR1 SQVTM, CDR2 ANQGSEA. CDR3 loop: CSVARRRSTSGAYEQYF. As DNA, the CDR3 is TGCAGCGTGGCCCGAAGGCGTTCGACTAGCGGGGCCTACGAGCAGTACTTC.